Below, 7 T cell receptor beta chains from the same sample are listed, as sequenced in a study of stem cell transplantation in POMP-related autoinflammatory disease. Libraries were prepared by immunoSEQ multiplex PCR; TCRdb keeps only in-frame clonotypes and omits some of them. Of some 68,000 clones listed, approximately 91% are singletons. Source: CD4+ T cells from PBMCs, taken after stem cell transplantation. These receptors all stem from a human patient with POMP-related autoinflammation and immune dysregulation (PRAID). The T cells may partly be graft donor cells.

The CDR3 loop is CASSIGTGNSPLHF. CDR3 bases: TGTGCCAGCAGCATCGGGACAGGGAATTCACCCCTCCACTTT. The chain links TRBV28 to TRBJ1-6, with 9 bases that match TRBD1. The CDR3 is 14 residues long. With 6 bases clipped from V and 7 bases from J, the junction kept 4 bases outside the gene matches. Germline V gives CDR1 MDHEN, CDR2 SYDVKM.

This CDR3 is CASSRESGQPQHF. CDR3 bases: TGTGCCAGCAGCCGCGAATCTGGTCAGCCCCAGCATTTT. The V call is TRBV3-1 (or the pseudogene TRBV3-2), the J call TRBJ1-5; D remains ambiguous. The CDR3 spans 13 residues. Trimming shortened V by 4 bases and J by 6 bases, and 10 bases separated the two germline ends. CDR1 and CDR2 from the germline V gene are LGHDT and YNNKEL (reference sequence).

The rearrangement links TRBV28 to TRBJ1-4, with 7 positions matching TRBD1. V trimming: 7 bases; J trimming: 5 bases; junction bases outside the gene matches: 19. The CDR3 runs 18 residues. Germline V gene lookup returns CDR1 MDHEN and CDR2 SYDVKM. In DNA form, the CDR3 reads TGTGCCAGCACTCCTGGGGTCAGGGGGGAGTCCATGAATGAAAAACTGTTTTTT. This codes for CASTPGVRGESMNEKLFF.

The chain couples TRBV10-3 to TRBJ2-5, with TRBD2 identical over 10 bases. The CDR3 sequence is 16 residues long. With 2 bases clipped from V and 2 bases from J, the junction kept 5 bases outside the gene matches. From germline, CDR1 is ENHRY and CDR2 SYGVKD. CDR3 sequence (DNA): TGTGCCATCAGTGAGGGGGTACTAGCGGGGCAAGAGACCCAGTACTTC. Amino acid sequence: CAISEGVLAGQETQYF.

In regard to this clone: Other DNA sequences of this sample code for an identical CDR3. The CDR3 loop is CASSLGGAKNIQYF. CDR3 nucleotides: TGTGCCAGCAGTTTGGGGGGGGCCAAAAACATTCAGTACTTC. The genes are TRBV28 and TRBJ2-4; TRBD2 matches 7 bases. The CDR3 totals 14 residues. The junction had 0 bases not matched to a gene; V was cut back by 3 bases and J by 1 base. Germline CDR1 is MDHEN and CDR2 is SYDVKM.

J is TRBJ1-2 and V is TRBV6-5; 11 bases align to TRBD1. The germline CDR1 and CDR2 sequences are MNHEY and SVGAGI. This CDR3 comprises 14 residues. Trimming took 5 bases from V and 3 from J; bases not matched to a gene: 2. The CDR3 nucleotides read TGTGCCAGCAGTAAGGACAGGGGGCACTATGGCTACACCTTC. This gives the protein CASSKDRGHYGYTF.

The V call is TRBV19, the J call TRBJ2-6; 7 bases agree with TRBD1. Losses at the gene ends were 3 bases for V and 2 bases for J; bases not matched to a gene: 4. The germline V gene has CDR1 LNHDA and CDR2 SQIVND (reference sequence). This CDR3 is 16 amino acids long. The CDR3 spells CASSIPTGTGANVLTF. The CDR3 DNA is TGTGCCAGTAGTATCCCGACAGGGACTGGGGCCAACGTCCTGACTTTC.